This TCR beta chain was recovered during a study of blood T cells in healthy people across ages. CDR1 and CDR2 (germline): SGHAT, FQDESV (reference sequence). The V end lost 5 bases, the J end lost 12 bases, and 17 bases lay between the germline ends. The CDR3 consists of 13 residues. Alongside a J-beta primer mix, a sample-barcoded 5' primer served in a second PCR lasting about 7 to 12 cycles. TCRdb processed the 5' RACE reads anew with MiXCR; each CDR3 protein has one entry. Counted here are 780,000 or so distinct CDR3 sequences, 53% occurring once; the ten biggest clones make up about 42%. Study-wide findings and caveats: When one million T cells were used, diversity estimates were thought to be underestimates. Naive CD4+ cell counts and diversity both ran higher in long-lived than in aged donors. With unsorted PBMCs, a conclusive comparison of naive versus antigen-experienced cells was not possible.

This clonotype was recorded a few times. What it binds is not known. The receptor comes from a man aged 80 or over in good health. The sequenced sample consisted of blood. This chain links TRBV11-1 with TRBJ2-1, with D hard to call. The CDR3 DNA is TGTGCCAGCAGCCAAACGGGTGTAGAGCTGCAGTTCTTC. Amino acids: CASSQTGVELQFF.